The following is a TCR beta chain sequence with its context. Trimming took 3 bases from V and 7 from J; bases not matched to a gene: 3. The CDR3 is 14 amino acids. Germline CDR1 and CDR2: MNHEY and SMNVEV (reference sequence). In the original analysis: The assay estimated nucleated cells by amplifying reference gene primers. Profiled with immunoSEQ multiplex PCR; TCRdb holds only in-frame clones, not every one. V and J calls plus clone size are reproduced from that table; the DNA served to infer D and trimming. The sample shows approximately 50,000 clones, over 80% of them seen only once. This sample is part of a study of blood T cell repertoires in COVID-19. About the research overall: In each case, the material was cDNA or gDNA derived from T cells, B-cell-depleted T cells, or PBMCs.

The sample comprised peripheral blood. The chain employs TRBV27 and TRBJ2-7, with 13 nucleotides matching TRBD2. The TCR comes from a human donor in a cohort sampled during active COVID-19. The CDR3 region has the DNA TGTGCCAGCAGTTTGACTAGCGGGAGGTTTGAGCAGTACTTC. It is translated as CASSLTSGRFEQYF.